The clone carrying this T cell receptor (beta chain) occurred a few times. Antigen: not known. The data were obtained in a study of cytomegalovirus exposure and HLA in healthy donors. Study-wide context: Prior work identified about 120 million unique TCR beta sequences in approximately 180 million T cells. Early released data had 80 million or so unique TCRs, all coming from HLA-typed donors. Study-wide points: For TCR beta chains, V- and J-gene trimming was later linked to a missense DCLRE1C variant.

This CDR3 has 13 residues. Germline lookup yields CDR1 SGHVS and CDR2 FNYEAQ. J gave up 5 bases and V 5 bases, and 3 bases lay outside the gene matches. The primer mix had 60 Vbeta and 13 Jbeta primers. The assay was immunoSEQ multiplex PCR, and TCRdb's table has in-frame clones only and misses some. The sample holds 100,000 to 150,000 clones, 70% to 80% seen once. The receptor was isolated from a woman aged 60 to 75 in good health and CMV-seronegative. The chain is built from TRBV7-6 and TRBJ2-7; 10 positions agree with TRBD1. Sequenced input: PBMCs. The chain's CDR3 is CASSPGQGNEQYF. Here the CDR3 DNA reads TGTGCCAGCAGCCCGGGACAGGGGAACGAGCAGTACTTC.